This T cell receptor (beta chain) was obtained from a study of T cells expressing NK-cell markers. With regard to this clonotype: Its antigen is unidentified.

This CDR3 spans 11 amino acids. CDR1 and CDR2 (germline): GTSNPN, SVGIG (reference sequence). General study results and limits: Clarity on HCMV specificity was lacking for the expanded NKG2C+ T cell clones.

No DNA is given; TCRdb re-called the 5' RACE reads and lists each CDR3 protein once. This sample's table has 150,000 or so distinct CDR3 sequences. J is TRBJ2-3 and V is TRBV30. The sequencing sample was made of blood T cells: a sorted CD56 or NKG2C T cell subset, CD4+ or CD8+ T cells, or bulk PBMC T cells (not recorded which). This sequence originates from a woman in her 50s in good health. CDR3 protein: CARGDTDTQYF. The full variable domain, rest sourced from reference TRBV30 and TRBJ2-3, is SQTIHQWPATLVQPVGSPLSLECTVEGTSNPNLYWYRQAAGRGLQLLFYSVGIGQISSEVPQNLSASRPQDRQFILSSKKLLLSDSGFYLCARGDTDTQYFGPGTRLTVL.